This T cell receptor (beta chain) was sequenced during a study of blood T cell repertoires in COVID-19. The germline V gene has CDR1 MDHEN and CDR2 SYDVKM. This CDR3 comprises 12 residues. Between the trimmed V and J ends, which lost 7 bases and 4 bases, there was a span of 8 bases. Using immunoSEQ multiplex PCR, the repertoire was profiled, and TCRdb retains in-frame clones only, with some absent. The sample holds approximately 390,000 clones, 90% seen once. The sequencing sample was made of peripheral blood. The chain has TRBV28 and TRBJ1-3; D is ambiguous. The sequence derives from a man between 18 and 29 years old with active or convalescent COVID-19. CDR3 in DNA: TGTGCCAGCACCCCGAGAGGAAACACCATATATTTT. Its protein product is CASTPRGNTIYF.